Following are 10 T cell receptor beta chains from one sample sequenced in a study of shared clonotypes between healthy human individuals. Clones were read by immunoSEQ multiplex PCR, and TCRdb kept only the in-frame ones, dropping some. The sample has fewer than 1.6 million clones; about 98.5% are singletons. The sequencing sample was made of naive CD4+ T cells sorted from blood. Subset indicated: CD45RA+ positively selected. All receptors derive from a young man in good health.

This rearrangement joins TRBV18 to TRBJ2-7, with a weak D call TRBD1 (6 bases). Trimming left V 4 bases short and J 1 base short, with 26 bases between. The germline V gene has CDR1 KGHSH and CDR2 LQKENI. The CDR3 sequence is 19 residues long. CDR3 protein: CASSRLVSRPGHGSYEQYF. In DNA form, the CDR3 reads TGTGCCAGCTCACGACTCGTTTCCCGTCCGGGACATGGATCCTACGAGCAGTACTTC. The full variable domain, completed using reference TRBV18 and TRBJ2-7, is NAGVMQNPRHLVRRRGQEARLRCSPMKGHSHVYWYRQLPEEGLKFMVYLQKENIIDESGMPKERFSAEFPKEGPSILRIQQVVRGDSAAYFCASSRLVSRPGHGSYEQYFGPGTRLTVT.

The chain recombines TRBV5-1 with TRBJ1-1; 11 positions match TRBD1. The CDR3 consists of 15 residues. Germline V CDR1 and CDR2: SGHRS, YFSETQ. V lost 4 bases, J lost 4 bases, and 6 bases stayed unmatched. Here the CDR3 DNA reads TGCGCCAGCAGCCCTACGGACAGGGGGCCCACTGAAGCTTTCTTT. Translating it yields CASSPTDRGPTEAFF.

The chain couples TRBV5-8 to TRBJ2-5; 11 bases are shared with TRBD1. The CDR3 is 16 amino acids. From germline, CDR1 is SGHTS and CDR2 YDEGEE. The V gene end was trimmed by 6 bases and the J gene end by 4 bases; junction bases not matched to a gene: 11. The CDR3 is CASKLGTGGSGETQYF. Written as DNA, the CDR3 is TGTGCCAGCAAACTAGGGACAGGGGGTTCCGGAGAGACCCAGTACTTC.

The chain links TRBV7-9 to TRBJ2-3; TRBD2 matches at 14 bases. V shed 5 bases and J 4 bases; nucleotides not matched to a gene: 8. Looked up from germline, CDR1 is SEHNR and CDR2 is FQNEAQ (reference sequence). The CDR3 contains 17 residues. CDR3 in DNA: TGTGCCAGCAGCCCCCATCAGACTAGCGGGAGGGCAGATACGCAGTATTTT. Amino acids: CASSPHQTSGRADTQYF. The whole variable domain, filled in from reference TRBV7-9 and TRBJ2-3, reads DTGVSQNPRHKITKRGQNVTFRCDPISEHNRLYWYRQTLGQGPEFLTYFQNEAQLEKSRLLSDRFSAERPKGSFSTLEIQRTEQGDSAMYLCASSPHQTSGRADTQYFGPGTRLTVL.

As DNA, the CDR3 is TGTGCCAGCAGCGCGGGAGGGACGGCTGGACTAGGTGGAAACACCATATATTTT. It codes for CASSAGGTAGLGGNTIYF. The chain recombines TRBV7-3 with TRBJ1-3; D possibly corresponds to TRBD1 (5 bases). Trimming left V 5 bases short and J 3 bases short, with 23 bases between. Per germline, CDR1 SGHTA and CDR2 FQGTGA. The CDR3 is made up of 18 amino acids.

V and J are TRBV7-6 and TRBJ2-2; no definite D call. This CDR3 has 12 amino acids. CDR1 is SGHVS, CDR2 FNYEAQ, per germline. The V gene lost 2 bases and the J gene lost 6 bases, with 4 bases spanning the gap. This chain's CDR3 is CASSLRSGELFF. In DNA, the CDR3 is TGTGCCAGCAGCTTACGGTCCGGGGAGCTGTTTTTT. The variable domain in full, with the rest retrieved from reference TRBV7-6 and TRBJ2-2, is GAGVSQSPRYKVTKRGQDVALRCDPISGHVSLYWYRQALGQGPEFLTYFNYEAQQDKSGLPNDRFSAERPEGSISTLTIQRTEQRDSAMYRCASSLRSGELFFGEGSRLTVL.

The chain couples TRBV5-8 to TRBJ2-7, with D unresolved. This CDR3 comprises 14 residues. The V gene lost 6 bases and the J gene lost 1 base, with 14 bases spanning the gap. The germline V gene encodes CDR1 SGHTS and CDR2 YDEGEE. The CDR3 sequence is CASTPVLPSYEQYF. DNA of the CDR3: TGTGCCAGCACCCCAGTTCTACCGTCCTACGAGCAGTACTTC.

The V call is TRBV2, the J call TRBJ1-5; D unclear. Trimming took 4 bases from V and 6 from J, leaving 10 bases between them. This CDR3 comprises 13 residues. Germline-derived CDR1 and CDR2 are SNHLY and FYNNEI. For the CDR3, the DNA is TGTGCCAGCAGTGGAGAGCTTGGTCAGCCCCAGCATTTT. Translation gives CASSGELGQPQHF.

Turning to this clone: It is likely a read error, because the conserved phenylalanine at the end of the CDR3 is missing. The DNA is omitted, as the CDR3 cannot be located on it reliably, and the CDR3 follows TCRdb's listing. The chain combines TRBV5-6 with TRBJ2-7. The CDR3 is made up of 13 amino acids, end residues included. Germline V gene data show CDR1 as SGHDT and CDR2 as YYEEEE. The chain's CDR3 is CASSLLQGPAQDL.

The V and J genes are TRBV2 and TRBJ2-1, with 12 bases fitting TRBD2. The V gene's germline CDR1 is SNHLY and CDR2 FYNNEI. CDR3 length: 17 amino acids. The CDR3 region is CAFRGLAGGPVGNEQFF. CDR3 coding DNA: TGTGCTTTTAGAGGCCTAGCGGGAGGGCCGGTAGGCAATGAGCAGTTCTTC.